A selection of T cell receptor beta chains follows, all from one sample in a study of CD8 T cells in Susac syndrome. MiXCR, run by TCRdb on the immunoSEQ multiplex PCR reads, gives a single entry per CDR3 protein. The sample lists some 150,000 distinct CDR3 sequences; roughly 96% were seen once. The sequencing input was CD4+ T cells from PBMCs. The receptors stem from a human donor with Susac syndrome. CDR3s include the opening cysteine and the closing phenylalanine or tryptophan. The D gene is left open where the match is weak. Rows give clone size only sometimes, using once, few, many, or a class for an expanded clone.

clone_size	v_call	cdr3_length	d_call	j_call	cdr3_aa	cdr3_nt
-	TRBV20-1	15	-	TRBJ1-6	CSAIWGDAYNSPLHF	TGCAGTGCTATCTGGGGGGACGCCTATAATTCACCCCTCCACTTT
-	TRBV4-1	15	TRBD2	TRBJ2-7	CASSQIAGSSYEQYF	TGCGCCAGCAGCCAAATAGCGGGGAGCTCCTACGAGCAGTACTTC
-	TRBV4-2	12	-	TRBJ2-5	CASSQEPETQYF	TGTGCCAGCAGCCAAGAACCGGAGACCCAGTACTTC
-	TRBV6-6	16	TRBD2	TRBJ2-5	CASSYRRGGAAETQYF	TGTGCCAGCAGTTATAGGCGCGGGGGGGCCGCAGAGACCCAGTACTTC
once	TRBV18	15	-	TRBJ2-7	CASSPETPSSYEQYF	TGTGCCAGCTCACCCGAGACCCCGAGCTCCTACGAGCAGTACTTC
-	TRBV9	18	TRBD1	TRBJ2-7	CASSARQGVATPDDEQYF	TGTGCCAGCAGCGCCCGGCAGGGGGTCGCCACACCGGATGACGAGCAGTACTTC
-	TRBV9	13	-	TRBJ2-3	CASSGGTRDTQYF	TGTGCCAGCAGCGGAGGGACGAGAGATACGCAGTATTTT
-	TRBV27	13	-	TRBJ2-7	CASYSRVSYEQYF	TGTGCCAGCTATTCCCGGGTTTCCTACGAGCAGTACTTC
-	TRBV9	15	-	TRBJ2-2	CASSVEARGTGELFF	TGTGCCAGCAGCGTAGAAGCCCGGGGCACCGGGGAGCTGTTTTTT
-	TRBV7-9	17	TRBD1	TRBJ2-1	CASSPPSHRGPFNEQFF	TGTGCCAGCAGCCCACCGTCCCACAGGGGGCCTTTTAATGAGCAGTTCTTC
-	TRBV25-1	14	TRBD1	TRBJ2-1	CASSADREYNEQFF	TGTGCCAGCAGTGCGGACAGGGAGTACAATGAGCAGTTCTTC
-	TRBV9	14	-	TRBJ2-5	CASSAQTDQETQYF	TGTGCCAGCAGCGCCCAGACAGACCAAGAGACCCAGTACTTC
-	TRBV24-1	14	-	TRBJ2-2	CATSEAYGVGELFF	TGTGCCACCAGTGAGGCCTATGGGGTCGGGGAGCTGTTTTTT
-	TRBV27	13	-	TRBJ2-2	CASRQGNTGELFF	TGTGCCAGCAGACAGGGAAACACCGGGGAGCTGTTTTTT
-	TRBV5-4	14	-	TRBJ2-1	CASRRGPSYNEQFF	TGTGCCAGCAGACGGGGGCCCTCCTACAATGAGCAGTTCTTC
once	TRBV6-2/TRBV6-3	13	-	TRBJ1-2	CATEPTGNYGYTF	TGTGCCACCGAACCTACAGGGAACTATGGCTACACCTTC
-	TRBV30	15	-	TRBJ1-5	CAWKQVDGNNQPQHF	TGTGCCTGGAAACAAGTCGACGGGAATAATCAGCCCCAGCATTTT
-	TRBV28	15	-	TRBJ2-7	CASSLLSSLVNEQYF	TGTGCCAGCAGTTTATTAAGTAGCCTAGTGAACGAGCAGTACTTC
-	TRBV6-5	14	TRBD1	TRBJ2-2	CASRMDRSTGELFF	TGTGCCAGCAGAATGGACAGGAGTACCGGGGAGCTGTTTTTT
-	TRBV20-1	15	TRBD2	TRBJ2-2	CSASRSGGGGGELFF	TGCAGTGCCAGTCGTAGCGGGGGGGGAGGCGGGGAGCTGTTTTTT
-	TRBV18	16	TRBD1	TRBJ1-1	CASSPGTGRLNTEAFF	TGTGCCAGCTCACCAGGGACAGGGCGGCTGAACACTGAAGCTTTCTTT
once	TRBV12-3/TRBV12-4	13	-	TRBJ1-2	CASSFRQLGGYTF	TGTGCCAGCAGTTTCAGGCAGTTGGGCGGCTACACCTTC
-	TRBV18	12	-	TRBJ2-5	CASSSAGETQYF	TGTGCCAGCTCATCTGCTGGAGAGACCCAGTACTTC
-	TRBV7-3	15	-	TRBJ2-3	CASSLRGHHTDTQYF	TGTGCCAGCAGCCTTAGGGGCCATCACACAGATACGCAGTATTTT
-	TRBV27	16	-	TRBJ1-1	CASRNRDKSPQTEAFF	TGTGCCAGCAGGAACCGGGACAAATCGCCCCAAACTGAAGCTTTCTTT
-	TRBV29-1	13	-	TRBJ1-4	CSVLLQGREKLFF	TGCAGCGTTCTCCTACAGGGACGGGAAAAACTGTTTTTT
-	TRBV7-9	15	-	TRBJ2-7	CASSIDLGSFYEQYF	TGTGCCAGCAGCATCGATCTCGGGTCCTTCTACGAGCAGTACTTC
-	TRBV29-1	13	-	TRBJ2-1	CSERRSGVNEQFF	TGCAGCGAAAGACGGAGTGGGGTCAATGAGCAGTTCTTC
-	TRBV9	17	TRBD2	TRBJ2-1	CASSVLERGTPYNEQFF	TGTGCCAGCAGCGTCCTGGAGCGGGGCACTCCCTACAATGAGCAGTTCTTC
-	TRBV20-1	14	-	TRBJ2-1	CSAETRGPSNEQFF	TGCAGTGCTGAGACGCGGGGTCCTAGCAATGAGCAGTTCTTC
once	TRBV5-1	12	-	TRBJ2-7	CASSSPGGEQYF	TGCGCCAGCAGCTCCCCCGGGGGCGAGCAGTACTTC
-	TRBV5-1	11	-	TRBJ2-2	CASEPDGELFF	TGCGCCAGCGAGCCCGACGGGGAGCTGTTTTTT
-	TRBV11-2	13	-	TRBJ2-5	CASRRGFQETQYF	TGTGCCAGCAGAAGGGGGTTCCAAGAGACCCAGTACTTC
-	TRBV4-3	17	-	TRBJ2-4	CASSQTLDVVTKNIQYF	TGCGCCAGCAGCCAAACCCTGGACGTTGTTACCAAAAACATTCAGTACTTC
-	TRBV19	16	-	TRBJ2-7	CASSRLRDSPGYEQYF	TGTGCCAGTAGTAGATTGCGGGACTCCCCTGGGTACGAGCAGTACTTC
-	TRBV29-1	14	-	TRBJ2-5	CSVPGADPWETQYF	TGCAGCGTACCCGGAGCGGACCCGTGGGAGACCCAGTACTTC
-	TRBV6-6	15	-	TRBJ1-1	CASSYQLGGAGEAFF	TGTGCCAGCAGTTACCAGCTGGGAGGGGCGGGTGAAGCTTTCTTT
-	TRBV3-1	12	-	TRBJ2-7	CASSQWGYEQYF	TGTGCCAGCAGCCAGTGGGGCTACGAGCAGTACTTC
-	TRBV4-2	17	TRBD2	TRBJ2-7	CASSQDLRLAGKHEQYF	TGTGCCAGCAGCCAAGATCTCCGACTAGCGGGGAAACACGAGCAGTACTTC
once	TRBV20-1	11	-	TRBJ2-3	CSAGEADTQYF	TGCAGTGCTGGGGAAGCAGATACGCAGTATTTT
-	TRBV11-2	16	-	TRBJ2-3	CASSSGADRSTDTQYF	TGTGCCAGCAGCTCAGGTGCGGACAGAAGCACAGATACGCAGTATTTT
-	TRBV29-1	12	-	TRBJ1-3	CSVSASGNTIYF	TGCAGCGTTTCCGCGTCTGGAAACACCATATATTTT
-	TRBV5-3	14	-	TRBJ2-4	CAIGADRLENIQYF	TGTGCTATCGGGGCAGACCGCCTCGAAAACATTCAGTACTTC
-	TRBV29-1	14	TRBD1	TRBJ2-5	CSVELTGGPETQYF	TGCAGCGTTGAATTAACAGGGGGTCCGGAGACCCAGTACTTC
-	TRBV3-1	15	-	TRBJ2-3	CASSPQPGGGDTQYF	TGTGCCAGCAGCCCACAGCCGGGGGGCGGAGATACGCAGTATTTT
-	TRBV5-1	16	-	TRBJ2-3	CASSFGGGFGTDTQYF	TGCGCCAGCAGCTTCGGAGGGGGCTTTGGCACAGATACGCAGTATTTT
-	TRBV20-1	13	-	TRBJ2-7	CSAYRGLTYEQYF	TGCAGCGCCTACCGGGGGTTAACCTACGAGCAGTACTTC
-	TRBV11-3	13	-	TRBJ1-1	CASSLEVGTEAFF	TGTGCCAGCAGCTTAGAGGTGGGGACTGAAGCTTTCTTT
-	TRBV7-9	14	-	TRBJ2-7	CASSLKGTPYEQYF	TGTGCCAGCAGCTTAAAGGGAACACCCTACGAGCAGTACTTC
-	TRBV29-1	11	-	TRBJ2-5	CSVYDPETQYF	TGCAGCGTTTATGATCCGGAGACCCAGTACTTC
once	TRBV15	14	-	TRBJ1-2	CATSREQTALGYTF	TGTGCCACCAGCAGAGAGCAAACAGCCTTAGGCTACACCTTC
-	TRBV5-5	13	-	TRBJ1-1	CASSFGGQTEAFF	TGTGCCAGCAGCTTCGGGGGGCAGACTGAAGCTTTCTTT
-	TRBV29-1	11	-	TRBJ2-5	CSARIRETQYF	TGCAGCGCCCGGATTCGAGAGACCCAGTACTTC